The next 3 T cell receptor beta chains were all read from a single sample in a study of cytomegalovirus exposure and HLA in healthy donors. Produced via immunoSEQ multiplex PCR; TCRdb's table is partial and in-frame only. The data hold some 60,000 clones, with approximately 96% observed a single time. The specimen was PBMCs. The receptor set was obtained from a man between 18 and 35 years old in good health and CMV-seronegative.

The chain uses TRBV28 and TRBJ2-7; 8 bases fit TRBD1. In germline, CDR1 is MDHEN, CDR2 SYDVKM. This CDR3 is 14 amino acids long. J lost 2 bases, V lost 7 bases, and 7 bases had no gene match. The CDR3: CASTQDRATYEQYF. CDR3 bases: TGTGCCAGCACCCAGGACAGGGCCACCTACGAGCAGTACTTC.

The rearrangement joins TRBV5-5 to TRBJ2-1, with 14 bases matching TRBD2. Germline V lookup: CDR1 SGHKS, CDR2 YYEKEE (reference sequence). CDR3 length equals 16 residues. V shed 6 bases, J shed 9 bases, and the junction held 11 bases outside the gene matches. The CDR3 DNA sequence: TGTGCCAGCAACTCGATCCTGGGACTAGCGGGAGTTGAGCAGTTCTTC. This translates into CASNSILGLAGVEQFF.

The chain is built from TRBV28 and TRBJ1-2; D uncertain. CDR1 is MDHEN and CDR2 is SYDVKM in the germline V gene. With 5 bases removed from V and 2 bases from J, the gap between germline ends came to 18 bases. The CDR3 sequence is 16 residues long. Here the CDR3 reads CASSTEPTSLNYGYTF. In DNA form, the CDR3 reads TGTGCCAGCAGTACCGAACCGACAAGCCTCAACTATGGCTACACCTTC.